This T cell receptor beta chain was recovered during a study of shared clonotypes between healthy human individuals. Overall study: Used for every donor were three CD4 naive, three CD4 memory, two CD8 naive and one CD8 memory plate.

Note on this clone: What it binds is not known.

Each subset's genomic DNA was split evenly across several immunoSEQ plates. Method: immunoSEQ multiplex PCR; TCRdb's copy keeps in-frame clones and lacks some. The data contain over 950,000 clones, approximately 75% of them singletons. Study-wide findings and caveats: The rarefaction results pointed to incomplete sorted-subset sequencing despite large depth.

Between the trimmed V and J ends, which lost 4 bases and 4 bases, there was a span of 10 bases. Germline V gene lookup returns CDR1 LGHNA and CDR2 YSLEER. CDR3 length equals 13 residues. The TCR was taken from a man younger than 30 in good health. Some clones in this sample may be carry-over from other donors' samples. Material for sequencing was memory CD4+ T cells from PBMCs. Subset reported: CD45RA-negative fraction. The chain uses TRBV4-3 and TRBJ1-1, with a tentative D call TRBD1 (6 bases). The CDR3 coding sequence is TGCGCCAGCAGCCGAGGACAGAGCACTGAAGCTTTCTTT. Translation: CASSRGQSTEAFF.